Only one count was recorded for the clone carrying this T cell receptor (beta chain). Its antigen is unknown. PCR used 60 Vbeta primers and 13 Jbeta primers. This table comes from immunoSEQ multiplex PCR, and its TCRdb copy is limited to in-frame clones, with some not included. Here the sample spans over 250,000 clones, roughly 89% being singletons. The data were obtained in a study of cytomegalovirus exposure and HLA in healthy donors. Points from the study as a whole: The study recorded some 160 TCR beta chains that were cytomegalovirus-associated. For most TCR beta V segments, an earlier analysis put the productive rate at about 87% or about 30% of the time.

The V and J ends lost 5 bases and 1 base, in that order; junction bases with no gene match: 13. CDR3 size: 17 residues. Germline assignment: CDR1 SGHTA and CDR2 FQGNSA. The clonotype originates from a man aged 35-49 years in good health and CMV-seropositive. What was sequenced was PBMCs. V gene TRBV7-2 combines with J gene TRBJ1-1, with 7 bases identical to TRBD1. CDR3 nucleotides: TGTGCCAGCAGCCCCCGACAGGGCCAAAGGGGGAACACTGAAGCTTTCTTT. This sequence encodes CASSPRQGQRGNTEAFF.